The 22 T cell receptor beta chains presented below share a single source sample, sequenced in a study of OX40 agonist ivuxolimab in advanced cancers. Assay: immunoSEQ multiplex PCR; the TCRdb copy retains only in-frame clones and omits some. The profile shows 25,000 to 30,000 clones, about 70% of them singletons. The input for sequencing was CD4+ or CD8+ T cells sorted from blood, taken in a trial of the OX40 agonist ivuxolimab. These receptors came from an adult with an advanced solid tumor such as melanoma, head and neck, liver or kidney cancer.

The chain combines TRBV6-5 with TRBJ1-2; possible D gene TRBD1, 6 bases. Per germline, CDR1 MNHEY and CDR2 SVGAGI. This CDR3 region has 14 residues. V was trimmed by 5 bases and J by 8 bases, leaving 18 bases between them. In DNA form, the CDR3 reads TGTGCCAGCAGTCCCGAAGGGGGAGTTTGGGGCTACACCTTC. Encoded protein: CASSPEGGVWGYTF.

The chain recombines TRBV5-1 with TRBJ2-2; tentative D call: TRBD1 (6 bases). Trimming took off 2 bases at V and 0 bases at J, with 8 bases between the two ends. Germline CDR1 is SGHRS and CDR2 is YFSETQ. The CDR3 covers 15 residues. Here the CDR3 reads CASSFGTTNTGELFF. CDR3 DNA: TGCGCCAGCAGCTTCGGGACAACGAACACCGGGGAGCTGTTTTTT.

V gene TRBV13 combines with J gene TRBJ1-1, with 8 bases identical to TRBD1. Germline V gene sequence: CDR1 PRHDT, CDR2 FYEKMQ (reference sequence). V trimming: 5 bases; J trimming: 0 bases; junction bases outside the gene matches: 2. This CDR3 spans 14 amino acids. CDR3 DNA: TGTGCCAGCAGCCTGGACAGGGTGAACACTGAAGCTTTCTTT. It yields the protein CASSLDRVNTEAFF.

This chain connects TRBV7-9 to TRBJ2-1; maybe TRBD1 (5 bases). The CDR3 loop spans 18 amino acids. Germline CDR1 and CDR2: SEHNR and FQNEAQ (reference sequence). Trimming pared 0 bases from V and 5 bases from J, leaving 20 bases between. The CDR3 reads CASSLAGLGARVNNEQFF. The CDR3 region has the DNA TGTGCCAGCAGCTTAGCGGGGTTAGGGGCGCGAGTAAACAATGAGCAGTTCTTC.

This clone showed up just a few times. The J gene is TRBJ2-3, the V gene TRBV6-4; D gene uncertain. V lost 4 bases and J 2 bases, leaving 10 bases between the germline ends. Germline values: CDR1 MRHNA, CDR2 SNTAGT. CDR3 length: 14 residues. This chain's CDR3 is CASSGTGNTDTQYF. The CDR3 DNA sequence: TGTGCCAGCAGTGGCACTGGCAACACAGATACGCAGTATTTT.

The V call is TRBV9, the J call TRBJ2-1; 10 bases align to TRBD2. Germline V lookup: CDR1 SGDLS, CDR2 YYNGEE. Unmatched junction bases numbered 5, after V lost 0 bases and J lost 2 bases. This CDR3 comprises 17 residues. In DNA, the CDR3 is TGTGCCAGCAGCGTAGACTCTAGCGGGGGCCCCTACAATGAGCAGTTCTTC. Translated: CASSVDSSGGPYNEQFF.

The chain is built from TRBV27 and TRBJ2-7, with D tentatively TRBD1 (5 bases). V was trimmed by 3 bases and J by 3 bases, leaving 9 bases between them. The CDR3 is 13 amino acids. Germline CDR1 reads MNHEY; CDR2 reads SMNVEV (reference sequence). For the CDR3, the DNA is TGTGCCAGCAGTTTGGTAAGGGGCTACGAGCAGTACTTC. It is translated as CASSLVRGYEQYF.

This chain joins TRBV5-6 and TRBJ2-5, with D perhaps given as TRBD1 or TRBD2 (5 bases each). The V gene's germline CDR1 is SGHDT and CDR2 YYEEEE. This CDR3 spans 14 amino acids. V lost 3 bases, J lost 1 base, and 10 bases lay in between. The CDR3, as DNA: TGTGCCAGCAGCTCGGGACGGATCCAAGAGACCCAGTACTTC. It yields the protein CASSSGRIQETQYF.

V gene TRBV6-5 combines with J gene TRBJ2-1; TRBD2 might be the D (5 bases). Germline V gives CDR1 MNHEY, CDR2 SVGAGI. This CDR3 is built from 15 residues. Deletions cut 7 bases from V and 6 bases from J, with 19 bases between. CDR3 coding DNA: TGTGCCAGCACCCCCCAGGCGGGTGGGTTCAATGAGCAGTTCTTC. Protein: CASTPQAGGFNEQFF.

The chain combines TRBV4-1 with TRBJ2-3; D perhaps matches TRBD2 (5 bases). Germline CDR1 is MGHRA and CDR2 is YSYEKL. The CDR3 covers 14 residues. The ends were cut back, 0 bases at V and 5 bases at J, with 9 bases in the middle. The CDR3 loop is CASSQESEGDTQYF. The CDR3 DNA reads as TGCGCCAGCAGCCAAGAAAGTGAGGGAGATACGCAGTATTTT.

The chain links TRBV7-9 to TRBJ1-2; tentative D call: TRBD1 (6 bases). Trimming removed 6 bases from V and 7 bases from J, with 15 bases in between. The CDR3 sequence is 13 residues long. In germline, CDR1 is SEHNR, CDR2 FQNEAQ (reference sequence). The CDR3 bases are TGTGCCAGCAGACCTATAGGGGGAGCTGGCTACACCTTC. Translating gives CASRPIGGAGYTF. Looking up the rest from reference TRBV7-9 and TRBJ1-2 gives the full variable domain: DTGVSQNPRHKITKRGQNVTFRCDPISEHNRLYWYRQTLGQGPEFLTYFQNEAQLEKSRLLSDRFSAERPKGSFSTLEIQRTEQGDSAMYLCASRPIGGAGYTFGSGTRLTVV.

The chain is built from TRBV30 and TRBJ1-6; D may be TRBD1 (5 bases). V gave up 3 bases and J gave up 6 bases, with 12 bases separating them. This CDR3 has 14 residues. Per the germline V gene, CDR1 is GTSNPN and CDR2 is SVGIG (reference sequence). The CDR3 DNA sequence: TGTGCCTGGAGGGACACTTTGGGTAATTCACCCCTCCACTTT. As protein: CAWRDTLGNSPLHF.

The chain employs TRBV4-3 and TRBJ1-2, with 7 bases identical to TRBD1. The germline V gene has CDR1 LGHNA and CDR2 YSLEER. Trimming cost V 3 bases and J 2 bases; bases outside gene matches: 3. This CDR3 is built from 14 residues. The CDR3: CASSHWGQNYGYTF. As DNA, the CDR3 is TGCGCCAGCAGCCATTGGGGACAGAACTATGGCTACACCTTC.

The chain employs TRBV6-1 and TRBJ2-1; 7 bases map to TRBD2. Trimming cost V 5 bases and J 0 bases; bases outside gene matches: 4. The CDR3 extends over 15 amino acids. Germline V gene lookup returns CDR1 MNHNS and CDR2 SASEGT. Here the CDR3 reads CASSSAGTSYNEQFF. Written as DNA, the CDR3 is TGTGCCAGCAGTTCAGCGGGGACCTCCTACAATGAGCAGTTCTTC.

The chain couples TRBV7-9 to TRBJ2-1; the match to TRBD1 covers 11 bases. The germline V gene encodes CDR1 SEHNR and CDR2 FQNEAQ (reference sequence). With V trimmed by 4 bases and J by 8 bases, 7 bases remained unmatched. The CDR3 contains 15 residues. The CDR3 DNA sequence: TGTGCCAGCAGCTACCGGGACAGGGGGATGGATGAGCAGTTCTTC. Residues: CASSYRDRGMDEQFF.

This clone appeared a few times. This sequence joins TRBV6-5 and TRBJ2-3, with 8 bases matching TRBD1. The germline V gene has CDR1 MNHEY and CDR2 SVGAGI. The CDR3 spans 14 residues. The V segment lost 0 bases and the J segment 5 bases; nucleotides outside the gene matches: 1. CDR3 coding DNA: TGTGCCAGCAGTTACTCGGACAGGGTAGATACGCAGTATTTT. Its translation: CASSYSDRVDTQYF.

The chain is built from TRBV7-9 and TRBJ2-5; D is perhaps TRBD2 (6 bases). The germline V gene encodes CDR1 SEHNR and CDR2 FQNEAQ (reference sequence). V lost 5 bases and J lost 8, with 21 bases in between. This CDR3 comprises 15 residues. The CDR3 reads CASSTRDLRFQTQYF. DNA of the CDR3: TGTGCCAGCAGCACACGGGACTTGAGATTCCAAACCCAGTACTTC.

The V gene is TRBV27, the J gene TRBJ1-4; 8 bases agree with TRBD1. The CDR3 is 13 amino acids. Germline CDR1 MNHEY, CDR2 SMNVEV (reference sequence). The V segment lost 2 bases and the J segment 10 bases; nucleotides outside the gene matches: 3. As DNA, the CDR3 is TGTGCCAGCAGTTTACAGGGGGCACGAAAACTGTTTTTT. It yields the protein CASSLQGARKLFF.

CDR3 bases: TGTGCCACAGGGGGGCCTAACTATGGCTACACCTTC. As protein: CATGGPNYGYTF. The chain uses TRBV7-8 and TRBJ1-2; TRBD1 agrees at 7 bases. CDR3 length equals 12 residues. Looked up from germline, CDR1 is SGHVS and CDR2 is FQNEAQ. V shed 10 bases and J 0 bases; nucleotides not matched to a gene: 2.

V is TRBV5-1 and J is TRBJ1-6; weak D call: TRBD1 (5 bases). The CDR3 covers 21 residues. Trimming removed 4 bases at V and 0 bases at J, with 26 bases between. Germline V gene lookup returns CDR1 SGHRS and CDR2 YFSETQ. DNA of the CDR3: TGCGCCAGCAGCGCCCTCCCGGAGCGGGGGTCCTCCAGCTCCTATAATTCACCCCTCCACTTT. As protein: CASSALPERGSSSSYNSPLHF.

This chain connects TRBV11-3 to TRBJ2-7; D ambiguous. CDR3 length equals 11 residues. Trimming left V 2 bases short and J 6 bases short, with 5 bases between. The germline CDR1 and CDR2 sequences are SGHNT and YENEEA. This CDR3 is CASSLSSEQYF. The CDR3 nucleotides are TGTGCCAGCAGCTTATCGAGCGAGCAGTACTTC. The full variable domain, with the rest looked up from reference TRBV11-3 and TRBJ2-7, is EAGVVQSPRYKIIEKKQPVAFWCNPISGHNTLYWYLQNLGQGPELLIRYENEEAVDDSQLPKDRFSAERLKGVDSTLKIQPAELGDSAVYLCASSLSSEQYFGPGTRLTVT.

The chain combines TRBV7-2 with TRBJ2-5, with D possibly matching TRBD2 (6 bases). This CDR3 is built from 15 residues. V was shortened by 1 base and J by 2 bases, with 11 bases between the two germline ends. From germline, CDR1 is SGHTA and CDR2 FQGNSA. Here the CDR3 DNA reads TGTGCCAGCAGCTTAGGGTTGGGGAGGCAAGAGACCCAGTACTTC. As protein: CASSLGLGRQETQYF.